This note documents a single T cell receptor beta chain sequence. The antigen remains unidentified. This CDR3 has 19 residues. The V gene's germline CDR1 is MGHRA and CDR2 YSYEKL. The ends lost 4 bases at V and 3 bases at J; junction bases unmatched: 15. Alongside a J-beta primer mix, a sample-barcoded 5' primer served in a second PCR lasting roughly 6 to 11 cycles. Every cDNA molecule bore a tag from a template-switch adaptor containing 12 random nucleotides. One entry per CDR3 protein, called by TCRdb with MiXCR from the 5' RACE reads. The sample contains fewer than 2 million distinct CDR3 sequences, 39% of which appear only once. The draw of peripheral blood yielded roughly 9.4 milliliters from each donor. This sample is part of a study of blood T cells in healthy people across ages. The study's findings and limits: Fewer expanded clones and more diversity marked long-lived versus aged donors. CMV status of donors was not determined, possibly confounding expanded clonotype changes.

The receptor was derived from a human donor in good health. The chain couples TRBV4-1 to TRBJ1-1; 12 bases map to TRBD1. The material sequenced was blood. The CDR3 DNA sequence: TGCGCCAGCAGCCGGGGGCCTATTGGGACAGGGGGCAAGGACACTGAAGCTTTCTTT. This sequence encodes CASSRGPIGTGGKDTEAFF.